These 27 T cell receptor beta chains were sequenced from one sample in a study of T cells after yellow fever vaccination. TCRdb itself ran the 5' RACE reads through MiXCR, one entry per CDR3 protein. The data hold approximately 600,000 distinct CDR3 sequences, with roughly 12% observed a single time. The starting material was PBMCs, obtained on the day of the yellow fever booster vaccination. These receptors were collected from a man aged 25-45 years who received the YFV17D yellow fever vaccine.

The chain joins TRBV6-5 to TRBJ2-7; 10 positions match TRBD1. The CDR3 totals 16 residues. Germline assignment: CDR1 MNHEY and CDR2 SVGAGI. The trim removed 4 bases at V and 6 bases at J, leaving 12 bases unmatched. The CDR3 loop is CASSSPSPGQGSEQYF. The CDR3 region has the DNA TGTGCCAGCAGTTCCCCGTCCCCGGGACAGGGGAGCGAGCAGTACTTC.

The chain is built from TRBV7-2 and TRBJ2-7, with 9 positions matching TRBD1. This CDR3 contains 15 residues. CDR1 and CDR2 (germline): SGHTA, FQGNSA. Germline trimming cut 6 bases from V and 2 bases from J; bases unmatched to any gene: 8. CDR3 nucleotides: TGTGCCAGCAGGGATACGACAGGGGGGCCCTACGAGCAGTACTTC. Amino acid sequence: CASRDTTGGPYEQYF.

This chain links TRBV11-2 with TRBJ2-5, with 8 bases matching TRBD1. Germline V gene sequence: CDR1 SGHAT, CDR2 FQNNGV. The V gene end was trimmed by 5 bases and the J gene end by 5 bases; junction bases not matched to a gene: 7. The CDR3 loop spans 14 amino acids. CDR3 nucleotides: TGTGCCAGCAGCAAGACAGGGGTTCGGGAGACCCAGTACTTC. Protein product: CASSKTGVRETQYF.

J is TRBJ2-1 and V is TRBV10-3; 8 bases match TRBD2. The germline CDR1 and CDR2 sequences are ENHRY and SYGVKD. The trim removed 6 bases at V and 8 bases at J, leaving 15 bases unmatched. This CDR3 region has 16 residues. The DNA of the CDR3 is TGTGCCATCAGGGACCCGGGACTAGGTCCACAATATGAGCAGTTCTTC. This codes for CAIRDPGLGPQYEQFF.

The rearrangement links TRBV5-1 to TRBJ2-2; TRBD1 is a possible D gene (6 bases). Germline V gene lookup returns CDR1 SGHRS and CDR2 YFSETQ. Trimming cost V 7 bases and J 0 bases, with 16 bases left between them. This CDR3 spans 16 amino acids. The CDR3 protein is CASRANRETNTGELFF. The CDR3 DNA reads as TGCGCCAGCCGAGCGAACAGGGAAACGAACACCGGGGAGCTGTTTTTT.

This clonotype was detected a few times. Sequence at one end of the junction differs from germline and may be a read error. This chain joins TRBV6-5 and TRBJ2-3; D is perhaps TRBD1 or TRBD2 (5 bases each). CDR3 length: 14 amino acids. CDR1 and CDR2 (germline): MNHEY, SVGAGI. The CDR3 DNA follows: TGTGCTAGCAGTTACTCGATTGAGGGGATCCCGCAGTATTTT. It translates to CASSYSIEGIPQYF.

The chain is built from TRBV12-3 or TRBV12-4 and TRBJ2-5, with D maybe TRBD1 (6 bases). CDR3 length: 14 residues. The V end lost 5 bases, the J end lost 3 bases, and 13 bases lay between the germline ends. The DNA of the CDR3 is TGTGCCAGCAGTCCTTTTAGACAGGAAGAGACCCAGTACTTC. It is translated as CASSPFRQEETQYF.

The V and J genes are TRBV30 and TRBJ2-2, with 8 bases lining up with TRBD1. This CDR3 comprises 15 residues. Germline loops: CDR1 GTSNPN, CDR2 SVGIG (reference sequence). The junction had 4 bases not matched to a gene; V was cut back by 4 bases and J by 0 bases. CDR3 nucleotides: TGTGCCTGGACAACAGGGGGATCGAACACCGGGGAGCTGTTTTTT. Translation: CAWTTGGSNTGELFF.

The sample holds a few counts of this clonotype. This chain uses TRBV20-1 with TRBJ2-7; D gene unclear. CDR3 size: 8 residues. The germline CDR1 and CDR2 sequences are DFQATT and SNEGSKA (reference sequence). CDR3 nucleotides: TGCAGTGCTAGCCTCGGTGTAGTC. It codes for CSASLGVV.

A few counts support this clonotype. The chain carries TRBV12-3 or TRBV12-4 and TRBJ2-5, with D hard to call. The CDR3 spans 13 residues. Trimming removed 4 bases from V and 3 bases from J, with 9 bases in between. The CDR3 region is CASSWASEETQYF. DNA for the CDR3: TGTGCCAGCAGTTGGGCTTCCGAAGAGACCCAGTACTTC.

The rearrangement uses TRBV20-1 and TRBJ2-2, with TRBD2 identical over 8 bases. CDR3 size: 16 residues. Germline V gene lookup returns CDR1 DFQATT and CDR2 SNEGSKA (reference sequence). The trim removed 3 bases at V and 3 bases at J, leaving 9 bases unmatched. The CDR3 sequence is CSASPAGAADTGELFF. In DNA form, the CDR3 reads TGCAGTGCTAGTCCAGCGGGAGCGGCGGACACCGGGGAGCTGTTTTTT.

The CDR3 sequence: CASSQDPAGDYGYTF. The CDR3 nucleotides read TGTGCCAGCAGCCAAGACCCCGCAGGGGACTATGGCTACACCTTC. The chain links TRBV3-1 to TRBJ1-2; possibly TRBD1 for D (6 bases). This CDR3 is built from 15 residues. V was shortened by 0 bases and J by 3 bases, with 11 bases between the two germline ends. Germline loops: CDR1 LGHDT, CDR2 YNNKEL (reference sequence).

This clonotype came up many times. The chain recombines TRBV5-1 with TRBJ2-3; the D gene could be TRBD1 or TRBD2 (5 bases each). Trimming cost V 2 bases and J 1 base, with 11 bases left between them. Germline assignment: CDR1 SGHRS and CDR2 YFSETQ. The length of the CDR3 is 15 residues. CDR3 in DNA: TGCGCCAGCAGCTTCCCCGGGGCGGGCACAGATACGCAGTATTTT. It specifies CASSFPGAGTDTQYF.

This clonotype turned up a few times. The chain's CDR3 is CASSPGTPPSPLHF. The CDR3 nucleotides are TGTGCCAGCAGCCCGGGGACGCCGCCTTCGCCCCTCCACTTT. The J gene is TRBJ1-6, the V gene TRBV9, with D perhaps matching TRBD1 (5 bases). V lost 4 bases and J 13 bases, leaving 18 bases between the germline ends. The CDR3 has 14 residues. The germline gives CDR1 SGDLS, CDR2 YYNGEE.

The chain is built from TRBV7-3 and TRBJ2-1; 8 bases map to TRBD2. After removal of 4 bases from V and 10 bases from J, the junction contained 6 bases not matched to a gene. The germline CDR1 and CDR2 sequences are SGHTA and FQGTGA. The CDR3 sequence is 13 residues long. Here the CDR3 DNA reads TGTGCCAGCAGCTCAAATGGACTAGCAGAGCAGTTCTTC. Its protein product is CASSSNGLAEQFF.

This clonotype was found a few times. The CDR3 reads CASSRRQATNEKLFF. In DNA, the CDR3 is TGTGCCAGCAGCCGCCGACAGGCAACTAATGAAAAACTGTTTTTT. The gene calls are TRBV7-8 and TRBJ1-4; perhaps TRBD1 as D (6 bases). The CDR3 runs to 15 residues. Germline-derived CDR1 and CDR2 are SGHVS and FQNEAQ. V lost 5 bases, J lost 0 bases, and 10 bases lay in between.

The CDR3 loop reads CASSYASGDYDTQYF. For the CDR3, the DNA is TGTGCCAGCAGTTACGCTAGCGGGGACTACGATACGCAGTATTTT. V and J are TRBV6-5 and TRBJ2-3; 9 nucleotides match TRBD2. The germline CDR1 and CDR2 sequences are MNHEY and SVGAGI. CDR3 length: 15 amino acids. The J segment lost 6 bases and the V segment lost 2 bases, leaving 6 bases of the junction unmatched.

This clonotype was observed a few times. The chain recombines TRBV12-3 or TRBV12-4 with TRBJ1-3; D is uncertain. The CDR3 covers 15 residues. V was clipped by 7 bases and J by 0 bases, with 13 bases between them. The CDR3 sequence is CASTSDVASGNTIYF. The DNA of the CDR3 is TGTGCCAGCACCTCGGACGTGGCCTCTGGAAACACCATATATTTT.

This clonotype has a handful of counts. This chain links TRBV20-1 with TRBJ2-1; 7 bases map to TRBD2. Germline V gene sequence: CDR1 DFQATT, CDR2 SNEGSKA (reference sequence). Trimming at V came to 6 bases and at J to 8 bases, leaving 4 bases not matched to a gene. This CDR3 comprises 11 residues. The CDR3 region has the DNA TGCAGTGCGGGGAGGGCGGATGAGCAGTTCTTC. This translates into CSAGRADEQFF.

This chain links TRBV6-5 with TRBJ1-2, with D tentatively TRBD1 (6 bases). The CDR3 has 14 amino acids. The V and J ends lost 4 bases and 5 bases respectively, with 14 bases between them. Germline V lookup: CDR1 MNHEY, CDR2 SVGAGI. CDR3 sequence (DNA): TGTGCCAGCAGTTCCCGGGGGCGCCCTTATGGCTACACCTTC. This codes for CASSSRGRPYGYTF.

This clonotype has a handful of counts. V gene TRBV19 combines with J gene TRBJ1-2; D is undetermined. Germline-derived CDR1 and CDR2 are LNHDA and SQIVND (reference sequence). The CDR3 totals 13 residues. V was shortened by 3 bases and J by 5 bases, with 10 bases between the two germline ends. The CDR3 nucleotides are TGTGCCAGTAGTATCTTCCCCGGGTATGGCTACACCTTC. Protein: CASSIFPGYGYTF.

The genes are TRBV7-9 and TRBJ2-2; possible D gene TRBD1, 5 bases. V lost 11 bases and J 3 bases, leaving 19 bases between the germline ends. From germline, CDR1 is SEHNR and CDR2 FQNEAQ (reference sequence). The CDR3 length is 15 residues. The CDR3 DNA follows: TGTGCCCCTTACGGAGTCGGCAGGGACACCGGGGAGCTGTTTTTT. Translation gives CAPYGVGRDTGELFF.

This chain connects TRBV5-4 to TRBJ2-1; 9 bases are shared with TRBD1. The germline gives CDR1 SGHNT, CDR2 YYREEE (reference sequence). CDR3 length: 15 residues. J lost 5 bases, V lost 2 bases, and 5 bases had no gene match. In DNA, the CDR3 is TGTGCCAGCAGCTTTACGGGACAGGGAGACAATGAGCAGTTCTTC. Residues: CASSFTGQGDNEQFF.

The V gene is TRBV5-6, the J gene TRBJ2-5; 9 positions match TRBD2. Unmatched junction bases numbered 12, after V lost 4 bases and J lost 5 bases. The CDR3 is 16 amino acids. Germline V gene sequence: CDR1 SGHDT, CDR2 YYEEEE. DNA for the CDR3: TGTGCCAGCAGCCTGACTAGCGGATTGTTTTTGGAGACCCAGTACTTC. This gives the protein CASSLTSGLFLETQYF.

Regarding this clonotype: One end of the junction is discordant with germline, which a read error may explain. The gene calls are TRBV7-9 and TRBJ2-4, with D hard to call. The CDR3 length is 15 residues. Germline V gene lookup returns CDR1 SEHNR and CDR2 FQNEAQ (reference sequence). This CDR3 is CASSLDRLDKNIQYF. DNA of the CDR3: TGTGCGAGCAGCTTAGATCGTCTAGACAAAAACATTCAGTACTTC.

The chain employs TRBV6-4 and TRBJ2-1; D might be TRBD2 (6 bases). Trimming cost V 7 bases and J 8 bases, with 24 bases left between them. The CDR3 totals 16 residues. In germline, CDR1 is MRHNA, CDR2 SNTAGT. The CDR3 bases are TGTGCCAGCACTCCGAGCGGCGGGAAGTCGTTGGATGAGCAGTTCTTC. It yields the protein CASTPSGGKSLDEQFF.

V usage is TRBV6-1 and J usage is TRBJ2-6; D remains ambiguous. CDR1 MNHNS and CDR2 SASEGT come from the germline V gene. Trimming cost V 6 bases and J 0 bases, with 12 bases left between them. This CDR3 has 16 residues. CDR3 sequence reads: CASSSLDRSGANVLTF. In DNA, the CDR3 is TGTGCCAGCAGCTCCCTGGACCGCTCTGGGGCCAACGTCCTGACTTTC.